This T cell receptor beta chain was documented in a study of blood T cells in healthy people across ages. Study information: About one barcoded beta molecule per two T cells was captured by template switching. General study results and limits: Across samples, TCR beta diversity tracked strongly with naive T cell percentage. PBMCs left unsorted prevented a conclusive naive versus antigen-experienced comparison.

In the case of this clonotype: Its antigen is currently unknown.

CDR1 and CDR2 (germline): SNHLY, FYNNEI. The length of the CDR3 is 11 residues. V gave up 3 bases and J gave up 10 bases, with 9 bases separating them. Sample-barcoded 5' priming and a J-beta primer mix drove a second PCR of about 6 to 12 cycles. With 12 random nucleotides, a template-switch adaptor tagged each individual cDNA molecule. Using its own MiXCR run on the 5' RACE reads, TCRdb lists one record per CDR3 protein. The profile shows 1.5 million or so distinct CDR3 sequences, approximately 40% of them singletons. Material: blood. The receptor comes from a woman younger than 35 in good health. The rearrangement uses TRBV2 and TRBJ1-1, with a weak D call TRBD1 (5 bases). The CDR3 nucleotides are TGTGCCAGCAGTGAGTCGGGGCGAGCTTTCTTT. This gives the protein CASSESGRAFF.